This T cell receptor beta chain was sequenced for a study of T cell repertoires in cytomegalovirus infection. Overall study context: From public TCR beta signatures came an indication of both CMV infection and matching HLA type. Study-level findings and limits: Dominant in the ex vivo response were TCR beta clonotypes restricted by HLA-C and specific for CMV. Cumulative public TCR beta family frequency identified CMV carriers with the relevant HLA.

As to this clonotype: Its matching antigen is unknown.

TCRdb recomputed calls from the reads with MiXCR, one row per CDR3 protein. The data hold fewer than 850,000 distinct CDR3 sequences, with roughly 28% observed a single time. The sequencing used cultured CD8+ T cells from PBMCs, collected from culture after CMV antigen stimulation. This TCR came from a human donor in good health (CMV status not recorded). Some clones in this sample may be carry-over from other donors' samples.

The CDR3 loop is CASSLPLRGGSYNEQFF. In DNA form, the CDR3 reads TGTGCCAGCAGTTTACCCCTACGGGGGGGCTCCTACAATGAGCAGTTCTTC. J is TRBJ2-1 and V is TRBV27; 8 nucleotides line up with TRBD2. The CDR3 contains 17 residues. Germline lookup yields CDR1 MNHEY and CDR2 SMNVEV (reference sequence). The ends lost 2 bases at V and 0 bases at J; junction bases unmatched: 6.